The sequence of this T cell receptor (beta chain) was determined in a study of cytomegalovirus exposure and HLA in healthy donors. Study outcomes and limitations: According to the study, roughly 160 TCR beta chains were cytomegalovirus-associated.

Amplification used 60 Vbeta primers and 13 Jbeta primers. Under the authors' procedure: In a later analysis, of approximately 81 million unique beta chains, roughly 9.9 million appeared in at least two donors. Libraries were prepared by immunoSEQ multiplex PCR; TCRdb keeps only in-frame clonotypes and omits some of them. That table is the source of V, J and clone size, and D and trimming were worked out from the DNA. The repertoire includes about 70,000 clones, around 62% of them detected once, and less than 20% sits in the top ten. With regard to this clone: As yet, its antigen is unknown.

The CDR3 has 14 amino acids. Germline assignment: CDR1 SNHLY and CDR2 FYNNEI. V was trimmed by 5 bases and J by 2 bases, leaving 12 bases between them. The sequence was collected from a man aged 40-49 years in good health and CMV-seropositive. The J gene is TRBJ2-5, the V gene TRBV2; unclear D gene. Sequencing was performed on PBMCs. The CDR3 reads CASSPEIFQETQYF. The DNA of the CDR3 is TGTGCCAGCAGTCCGGAGATATTTCAAGAGACCCAGTACTTC.